This is a list of T cell receptor beta chains from one sample in a study of human T cells and chemical hapten exposure. MiXCR, applied by TCRdb to the RACE reads, yields one record per CDR3 protein. Of 75,000 to 100,000 distinct CDR3 sequences detected, roughly 10% appear once; the ten largest clones hold approximately 2.2%. The starting material was whole blood, obtained in connection with sensitization to the hapten diphenylcyclopropenone (DPC). These receptors were obtained from a man aged 35-49 years with alopecia areata. Some clones in this sample may be carry-over from other donors' samples. The CDR3 runs from the conserved cysteine through the conserved F or W. The D gene is left open where the match is weak. Size values are once, few and many counts, or a class for expanded clones, and some rows have none.

j_call clone_size d_call v_call cdr3_nt cdr3_aa
TRBJ2-7 few NA TRBV27 TGTGCCAGCAGTCCCGCCCGGACACGGGGTTACGAGCAGTACTTC CASSPARTRGYEQYF
TRBJ2-2 few NA TRBV10-3 TGTGCCATCAGTGAGTCTGGCAGTAAGACGAACACCGGGGAGCTGTTTTTT CAISESGSKTNTGELFF
TRBJ1-2 few NA TRBV5-1 TGCGCCAGCAGTCATTTCGACCAGACGGGGGAAGGCTACACCTTC CASSHFDQTGEGYTF
TRBJ2-3 NA TRBD2 TRBV20-1 TGCAGTGCGACCGGGACTAGCGGGAGGGATACGCAGTATTTT CSATGTSGRDTQYF
TRBJ2-5 few TRBD2 TRBV7-2 TGTGCCAGCAGCTTCCTCGGGACTAGCGGGTTTGAGACCCAGTACTTC CASSFLGTSGFETQYF
TRBJ1-5 many NA TRBV5-6 TGTGCCAGCAGCACCGAGTCCTCCCTGTGGATTAGCAATCAGCCCCAGCATTTT CASSTESSLWISNQPQHF
TRBJ2-1 NA NA TRBV29-1 TGCAGCGTTAAGACAGTTAGCTCCTACAATGAGCAGTTCTTC CSVKTVSSYNEQFF
TRBJ2-1 NA NA TRBV5-1 TGCGCCAGCAGCCTGGGGACACCCGACAATGAGCAGTTCTTC CASSLGTPDNEQFF
TRBJ2-2 few NA TRBV6-6 TGTGCCAGCAACCAGGACACATACACCGGGGAGCTGTTTTTT CASNQDTYTGELFF
TRBJ2-5 many TRBD2 TRBV11-2 TGTGCCAGCAGCATAGCGGGAGGGCAAGAGACCCAGTACTTC CASSIAGGQETQYF
TRBJ2-3 NA NA TRBV20-1 TGCAGTGCAGGGATCACAGATACGCAGTATTTT CSAGITDTQYF
TRBJ2-7 NA NA TRBV7-8 TGTGCCAGCAGCTTAAGCGGTGGGTACGAGCAGTACTTC CASSLSGGYEQYF
TRBJ2-5 many NA TRBV6-1 TGTGCCAGCAGGGCGGACCTCCAGACCCAGTACTTC CASRADLQTQYF
TRBJ2-3 few NA TRBV10-3 TGTGCCTTTCGGGAGACCTTCCTCACAGATACGCAGTATTTT CAFRETFLTDTQYF
TRBJ1-2 NA TRBD1 TRBV19 TGTGCCAGTAGTACGGACAGGGGAAACTATGGCTACACCTTC CASSTDRGNYGYTF
TRBJ2-3 NA TRBD2 TRBV3-1 TGTGCCAGCAGCCATCCGGGACTAGCGGGAGTAAGGAGCACAGATACGCAGTATTTT CASSHPGLAGVRSTDTQYF
TRBJ2-7 few NA TRBV13 TGTGCCAGCAGCTTAGGCCTGTTCGGGACAGAGCAGTACTTC CASSLGLFGTEQYF
TRBJ1-1 many TRBD1 TRBV5-4 TGTGCCAGCAGCGTCTCGACCAGAACAGGGAAGGGGGCGGAAGCTTTCTTT CASSVSTRTGKGAEAFF
TRBJ2-1 NA NA TRBV5-1 TGCGCCAGCAGTTCCTACAGGAGCTCCTACAATGAGCAGTTCTTC CASSSYRSSYNEQFF
TRBJ2-3 few NA TRBV7-3 TGTGCCAGCAGCCCCAAGGCTACTTCTGATACGCAGTATTTT CASSPKATSDTQYF
TRBJ1-5 many NA TRBV7-9 TGTGCCAGCAGCTACGCTTTGGCAGGGACCATAAGCAATCAGCCCCAGCATTTT CASSYALAGTISNQPQHF
TRBJ1-5 many NA TRBV27 TGTGCCAGCAGTTTATCCGGCAGGGAAGAGGAGCCCCAGCATTTT CASSLSGREEEPQHF
TRBJ2-3 NA TRBD2 TRBV5-4 TGTGCCAGCAGCTTGGGGGCGGGAGGGGGAACAGATACGCAGTATTTT CASSLGAGGGTDTQYF
TRBJ2-1 NA NA TRBV7-2 TGTGCCAGCAGCTGGTCCAACAATGAGCAGTTCTTC CASSWSNNEQFF
TRBJ2-7 NA TRBD2 TRBV14 TGTGCCAGCAGCGCCTGGACTAGCGGGATCTACGAGCAGTACTTC CASSAWTSGIYEQYF
TRBJ1-2 few TRBD1 TRBV5-1 TGCGCCAGCAGCGCCCCGACAGGGCGTGAGCTCTATGGCTACACCTTC CASSAPTGRELYGYTF
TRBJ1-6 many NA TRBV18 TGTGCCAGCTCCCCTGAGAGCTCCTATAATTCACCCCTCCACTTT CASSPESSYNSPLHF
TRBJ2-5 many NA TRBV5-1 TGCGCCAGCAGCCCTGTGGGGTCTACAGAGACCCAGTACTTC CASSPVGSTETQYF
TRBJ1-2 many NA TRBV12-3/TRBV12-4 TGTGCCAGCAGTGCCGGGATCGATTATGGCTACACCTTC CASSAGIDYGYTF
TRBJ2-5 NA TRBD1 TRBV15 TGTGCCACCAGCAGAGATTGGACCAGGGGGCCCCAAGAGACCCAGTACTTC CATSRDWTRGPQETQYF
TRBJ1-1 NA NA TRBV7-9 TGTGCCAGCAGTCTAATCCCGTATGGGGGCGAGAATACTGAAGCTTTCTTT CASSLIPYGGENTEAFF
TRBJ2-3 many NA TRBV20-1 TGCAGTGCCACGCAACTGGATACGCAGTATTTT CSATQLDTQYF
TRBJ2-3 few NA TRBV27 TGTGCCAGCAGTCCCATCGGGCAGTTGCGGACAGATACGCAGTATTTT CASSPIGQLRTDTQYF
TRBJ2-1 NA TRBD1 TRBV7-2 TGTGCCAGCAGCCGGAGGGACAGGGGGTACAATGAGCAGTTCTTC CASSRRDRGYNEQFF
TRBJ1-1 many NA TRBV30 TGTGCCTGGAGTCTTACACGGAACACTGAAGCTTTCTTT CAWSLTRNTEAFF
TRBJ2-3 NA NA TRBV5-4 TGTGCCAGCAGCTTGGATAGCGGATCAGATACGCAGTATTTT CASSLDSGSDTQYF
TRBJ1-5 few NA TRBV27 TGTGCCAGCAGTTTGAATTTATGGCAGCCCCAGCATTTT CASSLNLWQPQHF
TRBJ1-1 many TRBD1 TRBV29-1 TGCAGCGTAGAACAGGGGGCATTCACTGAAGCTTTCTTT CSVEQGAFTEAFF
TRBJ2-5 many TRBD2 TRBV28 TGTGCCAGCAGCCCTAGGCGGGAGGGTGAGACCCAGTACTTC CASSPRREGETQYF
TRBJ2-2 few NA TRBV28 TGTGCCAGCAGCACCCCCGGGAGAGGCACCGGGGAGCTGTTTTTT CASSTPGRGTGELFF
TRBJ2-7 NA TRBD2 TRBV3-1 TGTGCCAGCAGCCAAGGAGGCGGACTAGCGGGACAATACGCCTACGAGCAGTACTTC CASSQGGGLAGQYAYEQYF
TRBJ2-1 few NA TRBV12-5 TGTGCTAGTGGTTTGGACGGGCTTGGCAATGAGCAGTTCTTC CASGLDGLGNEQFF